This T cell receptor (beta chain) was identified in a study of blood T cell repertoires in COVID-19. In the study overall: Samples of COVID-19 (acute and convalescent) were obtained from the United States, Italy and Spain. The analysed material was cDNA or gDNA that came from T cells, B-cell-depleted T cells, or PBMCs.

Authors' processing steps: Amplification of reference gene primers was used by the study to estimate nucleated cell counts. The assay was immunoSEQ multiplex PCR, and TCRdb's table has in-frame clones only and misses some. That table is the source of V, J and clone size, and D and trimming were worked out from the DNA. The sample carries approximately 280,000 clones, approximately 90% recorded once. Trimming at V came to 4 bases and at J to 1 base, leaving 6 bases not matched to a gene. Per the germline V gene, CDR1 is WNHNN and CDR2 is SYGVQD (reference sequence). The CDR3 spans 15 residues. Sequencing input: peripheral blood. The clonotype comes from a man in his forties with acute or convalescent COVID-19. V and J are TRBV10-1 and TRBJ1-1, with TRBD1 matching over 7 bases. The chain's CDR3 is CASSARTGSNTEAFF. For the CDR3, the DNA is TGCGCCAGCAGTGCAAGGACAGGCTCGAACACTGAAGCTTTCTTT.